Detailed here is one TCR beta chain. This sample is part of a study of cytomegalovirus exposure and HLA in healthy donors. The study ran its PCR with 60 Vbeta and 13 Jbeta primers. Clones were read by immunoSEQ multiplex PCR, and TCRdb kept only the in-frame ones, dropping some. The repertoire table contains 100,000 to 150,000 clones. This sequence originates from a man aged 18 to 29 in good health and CMV-seronegative. Sequences were obtained from PBMCs.

The CDR3 reads CASSSAGLAGEPHEQYF. The CDR3 DNA sequence: TGTGCCAGCAGTTCGGCGGGACTAGCGGGAGAGCCCCACGAGCAGTACTTC. The chain uses TRBV2 and TRBJ2-7; 14 bases agree with TRBD2. The trim removed 5 bases at V and 5 bases at J, leaving 11 bases unmatched. This CDR3 region has 17 residues. The germline V gene has CDR1 SNHLY and CDR2 FYNNEI. Using reference TRBV2 and TRBJ2-7 for the parts outside the CDR3, the full variable domain is EPEVTQTPSHQVTQMGQEVILRCVPISNHLYFYWYRQILGQKVEFLVSFYNNEISEKSEIFDDQFSVERPDGSNFTLKIRSTKLEDSAMYFCASSSAGLAGEPHEQYFGPGTRLTVT.